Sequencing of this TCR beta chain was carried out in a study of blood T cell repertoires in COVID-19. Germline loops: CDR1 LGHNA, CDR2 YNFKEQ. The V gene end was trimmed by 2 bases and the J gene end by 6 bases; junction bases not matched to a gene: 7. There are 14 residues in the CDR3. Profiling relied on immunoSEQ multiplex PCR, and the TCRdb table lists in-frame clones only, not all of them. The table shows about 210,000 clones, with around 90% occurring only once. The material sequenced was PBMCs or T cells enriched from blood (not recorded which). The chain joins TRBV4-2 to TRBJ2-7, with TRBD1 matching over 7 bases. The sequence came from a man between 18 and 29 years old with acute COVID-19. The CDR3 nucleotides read TGTGCCAGCAGCCAATTCTCCTCAGGGGGCGAGCAGTACTTC. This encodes CASSQFSSGGEQYF.